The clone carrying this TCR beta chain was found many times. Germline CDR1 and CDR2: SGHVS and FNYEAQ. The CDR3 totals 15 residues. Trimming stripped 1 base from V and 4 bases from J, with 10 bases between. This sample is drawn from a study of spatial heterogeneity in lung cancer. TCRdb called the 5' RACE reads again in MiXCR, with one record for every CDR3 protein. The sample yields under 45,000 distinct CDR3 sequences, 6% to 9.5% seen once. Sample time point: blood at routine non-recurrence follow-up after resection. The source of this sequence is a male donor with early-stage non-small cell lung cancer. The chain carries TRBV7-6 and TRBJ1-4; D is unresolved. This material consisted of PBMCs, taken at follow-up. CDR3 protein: CASSLGQGHNEKLFF. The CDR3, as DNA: TGTGCCAGCAGCTTAGGCCAAGGCCATAATGAAAAACTGTTTTTT.